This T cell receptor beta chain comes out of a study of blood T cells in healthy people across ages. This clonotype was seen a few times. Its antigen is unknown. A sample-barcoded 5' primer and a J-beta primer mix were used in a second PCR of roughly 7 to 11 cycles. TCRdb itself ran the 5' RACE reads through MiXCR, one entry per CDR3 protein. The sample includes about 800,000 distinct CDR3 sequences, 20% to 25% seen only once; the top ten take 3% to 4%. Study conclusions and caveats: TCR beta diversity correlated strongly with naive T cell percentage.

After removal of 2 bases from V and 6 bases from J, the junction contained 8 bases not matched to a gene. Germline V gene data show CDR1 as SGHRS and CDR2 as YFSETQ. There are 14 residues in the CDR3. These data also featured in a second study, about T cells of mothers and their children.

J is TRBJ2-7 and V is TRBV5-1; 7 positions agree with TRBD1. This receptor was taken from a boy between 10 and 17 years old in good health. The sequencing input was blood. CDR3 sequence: CASSFEGARSEQYF. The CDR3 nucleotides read TGCGCCAGCAGCTTTGAGGGGGCGAGATCCGAGCAGTACTTC. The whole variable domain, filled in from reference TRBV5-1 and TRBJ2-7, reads KAGVTQTPRYLIKTRGQQVTLSCSPISGHRSVSWYQQTPGQGLQFLFEYFSETQRNKGNFPGRFSGRQFSNSRSEMNVSTLELGDSALYLCASSFEGARSEQYFGPGTRLTVT.